The 31 T cell receptor beta chains reported below all come from one sample, sequenced in a study of monozygotic twins with inflammatory bowel disease. From the 5' RACE reads, TCRdb lists one entry per CDR3 protein and no DNA. The clone table shows fewer than 450,000 distinct CDR3 sequences, with the ten largest holding 2% to 3%. The source material was blood. The origin of the receptors is a human donor with ulcerative colitis or Crohn's disease, or a healthy co-twin of an affected twin (not recorded which).

The chain employs TRBV5-1 and TRBJ2-7; absent DNA, TCRdb's TRBD2 call cannot be checked. The length of the CDR3 is 15 residues. Germline V gives CDR1 SGHRS, CDR2 YFSETQ. The CDR3 region is CVSSVFGPSSYEQYF.

This chain uses TRBV25-1 with TRBJ2-5; TCRdb returns TRBD1, unconfirmable since there is no DNA. The CDR3 loop spans 15 amino acids. Germline CDR1 reads MGHDK; CDR2 reads SYGVNS. CDR3 residues: CASSEGTATQETQYF.

The chain recombines TRBV27 with TRBJ2-7; as DNA is missing, the TRBD1 call by TCRdb cannot be tested. CDR1 is MNHEY and CDR2 is SMNVEV in the germline V gene (reference sequence). This CDR3 has 15 residues. The CDR3 here is CASSPKQGQIYEQYF.

The rearrangement links TRBV11-2 to TRBJ2-7; lacking DNA, the TRBD1 call made by TCRdb goes unchecked. Germline assignment: CDR1 SGHAT and CDR2 FQNNGV. This CDR3 region has 15 residues. This chain's CDR3 is CASSFQGQVLREQYF.

V gene TRBV6-5 combines with J gene TRBJ1-5; TCRdb selects TRBD1, and the lack of DNA leaves this call unchecked. This CDR3 spans 18 amino acids. In germline, CDR1 is MNHEY, CDR2 SVGAGI. The CDR3 region is CASSPTGTGYYSNQPQHF.

The chain joins TRBV18 to TRBJ1-1. This CDR3 is built from 14 residues. Per germline, CDR1 KGHSH and CDR2 LQKENI. CDR3 loop: CASSPEVRNTEAFF.

The chain is built from TRBV27 and TRBJ1-2; TCRdb picks TRBD1, but there is no DNA to check that call. The CDR3 sequence is 14 residues long. The germline gives CDR1 MNHEY, CDR2 SMNVEV (reference sequence). This chain's CDR3 is CASSGRQGWYGYTF.

The chain links TRBV6-1 to TRBJ1-6. Germline CDR1 and CDR2: MNHNS and SASEGT. The CDR3 extends over 13 amino acids. CDR3 sequence: CASSARLNSPLHF.

The V and J genes are TRBV27 and TRBJ1-2; with no DNA, the TCRdb D assignment of TRBD1 cannot be verified. This CDR3 contains 14 residues. CDR1 is MNHEY and CDR2 is SMNVEV in the germline V gene (reference sequence). The CDR3 sequence is CASSFLRGAYGYTF.

V usage is TRBV4-1 and J usage is TRBJ2-1. Germline lookup yields CDR1 MGHRA and CDR2 YSYEKL. The length of the CDR3 is 14 residues. CDR3 sequence: CASSQEGLGNEQFF.

The rearrangement links TRBV20-1 to TRBJ2-1; TCRdb's D call of TRBD1 is untestable without DNA. The CDR3 runs 14 residues. Germline CDR1 DFQATT, CDR2 SNEGSKA (reference sequence). The CDR3 spells CSAIPWAGGTEQFF.

The chain employs TRBV5-1 and TRBJ2-1; TCRdb's D call of TRBD2 is untestable without DNA. The germline V gene has CDR1 SGHRS and CDR2 YFSETQ. This CDR3 comprises 17 residues. This CDR3 is CASSRGLAGHSYNEQFF.

The V call is TRBV11-2, the J call TRBJ1-4; the TCRdb D gene call, TRBD1, has no DNA to confirm it. CDR3 length equals 16 residues. Germline-derived CDR1 and CDR2 are SGHAT and FQNNGV. The CDR3 protein is CASSLGNRLNNEKLFF.

V is TRBV7-3 and J is TRBJ1-5; checking the TCRdb D call of TRBD1 is not possible without DNA. From germline, CDR1 is SGHTA and CDR2 FQGTGA. The CDR3 spans 13 residues. The chain's CDR3 is CASDRDINQPQHF.

The chain couples TRBV20-1 to TRBJ2-7; no DNA is available, so the TRBD1 call from TCRdb remains unchecked. The CDR3 is made up of 13 amino acids. CDR1 is DFQATT, CDR2 SNEGSKA, per germline (reference sequence). The CDR3: CSARDGGRYEQYF.

The chain recombines TRBV5-8 with TRBJ1-2; TCRdb's D call of TRBD1 is untestable without DNA. CDR1 and CDR2 (germline): SGHTS, YDEGEE. The CDR3 has 14 amino acids. CDR3 region: CASSLEGQIYGYTF.

The chain carries TRBV5-1 and TRBJ1-2. The length of the CDR3 is 13 residues. Germline-derived CDR1 and CDR2 are SGHRS and YFSETQ. The CDR3 loop is CASSLSSGYGYTF.

The V call is TRBV7-6, the J call TRBJ2-1; TCRdb lists TRBD2, though no DNA is available to test this call. Germline-derived CDR1 and CDR2 are SGHVS and FNYEAQ. The CDR3 has 15 residues. The CDR3 sequence is CASSPIAGGYNEQFF.

This chain connects TRBV7-3 to TRBJ2-1; TCRdb reports TRBD1, a call that lacks DNA to check it against. The germline V gene encodes CDR1 SGHTA and CDR2 FQGTGA. This CDR3 has 15 amino acids. CDR3 sequence: CASSPRGGPGNEQFF. Filled out from reference TRBV7-3 and TRBJ2-1, the complete variable domain reads GAGVSQTPSNKVTEKGKYVELRCDPISGHTALYWYRQSLGQGPEFLIYFQGTGAADDSGLPNDRFFAVRPEGSVSTLKIQRTERGDSAVYLCASSPRGGPGNEQFFGPGTRLTVL.

The chain uses TRBV6-1 and TRBJ2-7. CDR3 length: 14 amino acids. Germline CDR1 MNHNS, CDR2 SASEGT. The CDR3 sequence is CASTTATLLHEQYF.

The CDR3 loop reads CASSWGAGETQYF. This chain links TRBV12-3 or TRBV12-4 with TRBJ2-5; the D gene TCRdb calls, TRBD1, cannot be checked with no DNA. This CDR3 contains 13 residues.

The rearrangement uses TRBV6-1 and TRBJ2-1. Germline CDR1 MNHNS, CDR2 SASEGT. The CDR3 length is 15 residues. CDR3 sequence: CASSTDGSSYNEQFF.

V gene TRBV18 combines with J gene TRBJ2-7. Germline V gene data show CDR1 as KGHSH and CDR2 as LQKENI. CDR3 length: 13 residues. Here the CDR3 reads CASSPLGVYEQYF.

The gene calls are TRBV6-5 and TRBJ2-5. Germline values: CDR1 MNHEY, CDR2 SVGAGI. The CDR3 runs 18 residues. The CDR3 spells CASSYPHGQKNYQETQYF.

The genes are TRBV13 and TRBJ2-1; TCRdb gives TRBD1 as the D gene, but with no DNA this cannot be confirmed. The CDR3 totals 14 residues. CDR1 is PRHDT and CDR2 is FYEKMQ in the germline V gene (reference sequence). This chain's CDR3 is CASSLSDGGHEQFF. Supplemented by reference TRBV13 and TRBJ2-1, the full variable domain reads AAGVIQSPRHLIKEKRETATLKCYPIPRHDTVYWYQQGPGQDPQFLISFYEKMQSDKGSIPDRFSAQQFSDYHSELNMSSLELGDSALYFCASSLSDGGHEQFFGPGTRLTVL.

The gene calls are TRBV5-1 and TRBJ2-2; the TCRdb call, TRBD1, lacks DNA for checking. CDR1 and CDR2 (germline): SGHRS, YFSETQ. This CDR3 contains 16 residues. CDR3 amino acids: CASSSTRQRSTGELFF.

The rearrangement uses TRBV7-7 and TRBJ2-5; absent DNA, TCRdb's TRBD1 call cannot be checked. Per germline, CDR1 SSHAT and CDR2 FNYEAQ (reference sequence). The CDR3 is 13 amino acids. The CDR3 is CASSRTGGETQYF.

The chain joins TRBV5-1 to TRBJ2-3; TCRdb lists TRBD1, though no DNA is available to test this call. This CDR3 spans 17 amino acids. Germline assignment: CDR1 SGHRS and CDR2 YFSETQ. The CDR3 here is CASSLVGAGAGTDTQYF.

J is TRBJ1-2 and V is TRBV5-5; TCRdb's assignment of TRBD1 cannot be checked, as there is no DNA. The CDR3 consists of 14 residues. Germline V gene lookup returns CDR1 SGHKS and CDR2 YYEKEE (reference sequence). This chain's CDR3 is CASSPGGVRDGYTF.

The rearrangement joins TRBV20-1 to TRBJ2-7; TCRdb indicates TRBD1, and absent DNA this call remains unverified. The CDR3 runs 13 residues. The germline V gene has CDR1 DFQATT and CDR2 SNEGSKA (reference sequence). The CDR3 loop is CSAPWRGLDEQYF.

The chain links TRBV11-2 to TRBJ2-2; there is no DNA to check the TCRdb D call of TRBD1. CDR3 length: 15 residues. Germline CDR1 reads SGHAT; CDR2 reads FQNNGV. The CDR3 sequence: CASSLPVQGTGELFF. The variable domain in full, with the rest retrieved from reference TRBV11-2 and TRBJ2-2, is EAGVAQSPRYKIIEKRQSVAFWCNPISGHATLYWYQQILGQGPKLLIQFQNNGVVDDSQLPKDRFSAERLKGVDSTLKIQPAKLEDSAVYLCASSLPVQGTGELFFGEGSRLTVL.